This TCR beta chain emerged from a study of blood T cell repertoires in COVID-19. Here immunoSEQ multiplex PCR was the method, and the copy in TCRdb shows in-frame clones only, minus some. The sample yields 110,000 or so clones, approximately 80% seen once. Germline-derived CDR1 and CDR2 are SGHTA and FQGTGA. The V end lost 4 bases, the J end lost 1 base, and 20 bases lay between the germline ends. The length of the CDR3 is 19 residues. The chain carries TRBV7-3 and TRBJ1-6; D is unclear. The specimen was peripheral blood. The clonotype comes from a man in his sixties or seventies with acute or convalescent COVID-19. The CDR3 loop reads CASSSQPTFRLSYNSPLHF. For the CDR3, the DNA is TGTGCCAGCAGCTCACAACCAACTTTCAGGTTATCCTATAATTCACCCCTCCACTTT.